The 5 T cell receptor beta chains reported below all come from one sample, sequenced in a study of OX40 agonist ivuxolimab in advanced cancers. Measured with immunoSEQ multiplex PCR; TCRdb has only the in-frame clones, and not every one. This table has over 75,000 clones, 70% to 90% appearing once. The source was CD4+ or CD8+ T cells sorted from blood, collected in a trial of the OX40 agonist ivuxolimab. The source is an adult with an advanced solid tumor such as melanoma, head and neck, liver or kidney cancer.

This sequence joins TRBV7-2 and TRBJ2-3; D unclear. With 1 base removed from V and 1 base from J, the gap between germline ends came to 3 bases. In germline, CDR1 is SGHTA, CDR2 FQGNSA. CDR3 size: 13 residues. The CDR3, as DNA: TGTGCCAGCAGCTTAGATGGCACAGATACGCAGTATTTT. Its translation: CASSLDGTDTQYF.

This chain joins TRBV7-3 and TRBJ2-1; 7 bases are a match to TRBD1. There are 15 residues in the CDR3. Germline CDR1 is SGHTA and CDR2 is FQGTGA. After removal of 5 bases from V and 4 bases from J, the junction contained 8 bases not matched to a gene. CDR3 sequence: CASSPRAGGYNEQFF. The CDR3 DNA sequence: TGTGCCAGCAGCCCCCGGGCAGGGGGTTACAATGAGCAGTTCTTC.

This clone was counted a single time. J is TRBJ2-5 and V is TRBV19; the D is unclear. From germline, CDR1 is LNHDA and CDR2 SQIVND (reference sequence). The V gene lost 3 bases and the J gene lost 4 bases, with 12 bases spanning the gap. This CDR3 comprises 14 residues. The CDR3, as DNA: TGTGCCAGTAGTATTAACTCGGATTCAGAGACCCAGTACTTC. Translated, it gives CASSINSDSETQYF.

The V and J genes are TRBV19 and TRBJ2-7, with 10 bases lining up with TRBD2. Trimming took 5 bases from V and 3 from J; bases not matched to a gene: 16. The germline gives CDR1 LNHDA, CDR2 SQIVND (reference sequence). CDR3 length: 18 amino acids. As DNA, the CDR3 is TGTGCCAGTAGTGGGCCAGCGGGAGGGTCGGGTCGCTACTACGAGCAGTACTTC. It is translated as CASSGPAGGSGRYYEQYF.

The chain is built from TRBV7-6 and TRBJ1-1; D is ambiguous. Trimming took 1 base from V and 0 from J, leaving 3 bases between them. CDR3 length: 13 residues. Germline loops: CDR1 SGHVS, CDR2 FNYEAQ. For the CDR3, the DNA is TGTGCCAGCAGCTTAGAAGTGAACACTGAAGCTTTCTTT. Translation: CASSLEVNTEAFF.